Listed here is a single TCR beta chain. Its target is unknown. The donors gave bone marrow, and they were healthy. Despite likely unrecorded immune exposures, the donors were nominally healthy at the time of sampling. This CDR3 has 15 amino acids. Germline values: CDR1 SGHTA, CDR2 FQGNSA. Trimming left V 5 bases short and J 2 bases short, with 16 bases between. 13 Jbeta primers and 60 Vbeta primers were used for the PCR. As originally analysed: Around 80 million unique TCR beta chains, 10 million to 13 million of them shared, were counted by a later analysis. This table comes from immunoSEQ multiplex PCR, and its TCRdb copy is limited to in-frame clones, with some not included. For V, J and clone size, that table is used; D and trimming come from the DNA. The sample carries about 160,000 clones, less than 80% recorded once. These data originate in a study of cytomegalovirus exposure and HLA in healthy donors.

Findings of the study overall: Accurate predictions that matched the HLA-A and HLA-B alleles of most subjects were reportedly made from TCR beta sequences.

The receptor was isolated from a man in his forties in good health and CMV-seronegative. Material: PBMCs. V gene TRBV7-2 combines with J gene TRBJ2-7, with D unclear. The CDR3 coding sequence is TGTGCCAGCAGCCCGACCTCCGCAGGCACCTACGAGCAGTACTTC. Translation: CASSPTSAGTYEQYF.